Sequencing of this T cell receptor (beta chain) was carried out in a study of identical twins. Each cDNA held unique molecular identifiers, and template switching gave it a universal primer site. TCRdb fed the 5' RACE reads into MiXCR, producing one record per CDR3 protein. Of approximately 590,000 distinct CDR3 sequences listed, 9.5% to 10% are singletons. With 4 bases removed from V and 6 bases from J, the gap between germline ends came to 11 bases. Germline lookup yields CDR1 SQVTM and CDR2 ANQGSEA. CDR3 length: 12 amino acids. These data were also filed under a second study, of yellow fever vaccine responses in identical twins.

The material sequenced was PBMCs. The clonotype originates from a woman in her late teens or twenties in good health. V is TRBV29-1 and J is TRBJ2-3, with unresolved D. CDR3 coding DNA: TGCAGCGTTGCGAACGACGGGGATACGCAGTATTTT. Amino acids: CSVANDGDTQYF.